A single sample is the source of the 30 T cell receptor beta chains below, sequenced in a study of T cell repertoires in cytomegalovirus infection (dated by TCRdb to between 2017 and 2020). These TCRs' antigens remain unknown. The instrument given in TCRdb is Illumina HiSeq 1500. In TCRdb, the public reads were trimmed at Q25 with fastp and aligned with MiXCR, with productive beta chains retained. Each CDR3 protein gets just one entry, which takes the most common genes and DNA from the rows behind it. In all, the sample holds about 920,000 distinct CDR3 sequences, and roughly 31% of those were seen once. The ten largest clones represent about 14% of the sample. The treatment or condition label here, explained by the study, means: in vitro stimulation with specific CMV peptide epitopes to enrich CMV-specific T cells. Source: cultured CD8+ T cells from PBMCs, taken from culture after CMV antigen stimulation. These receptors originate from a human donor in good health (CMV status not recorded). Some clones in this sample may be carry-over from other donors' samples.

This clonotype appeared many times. Here the CDR3 reads CASSFSTAGRPNEKLFF. CDR3 nucleotide sequence: TGTGCCAGCAGTTTCTCCACCGCGGGACGGCCTAATGAAAAACTGTTTTTT. The chain is built from TRBV12-3 or TRBV12-4 and TRBJ1-4, with a weak D call TRBD1 (5 bases). V was cut by 3 bases and J by 3 bases, with 17 bases left in between. This CDR3 has 17 residues.

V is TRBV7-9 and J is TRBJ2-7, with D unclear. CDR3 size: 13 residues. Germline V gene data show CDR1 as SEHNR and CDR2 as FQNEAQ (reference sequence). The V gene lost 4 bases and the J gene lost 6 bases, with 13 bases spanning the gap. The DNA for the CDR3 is TGTGCCAGCAGCTCAGCAGGATATGGCGAGCAGTACTTC. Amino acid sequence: CASSSAGYGEQYF.

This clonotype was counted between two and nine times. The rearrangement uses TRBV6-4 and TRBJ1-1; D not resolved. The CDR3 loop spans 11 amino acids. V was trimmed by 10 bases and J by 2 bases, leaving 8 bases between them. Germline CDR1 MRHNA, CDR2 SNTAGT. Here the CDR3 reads CAILGNTEAFF. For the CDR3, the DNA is TGTGCCATCCTGGGAAACACTGAAGCTTTCTTT.

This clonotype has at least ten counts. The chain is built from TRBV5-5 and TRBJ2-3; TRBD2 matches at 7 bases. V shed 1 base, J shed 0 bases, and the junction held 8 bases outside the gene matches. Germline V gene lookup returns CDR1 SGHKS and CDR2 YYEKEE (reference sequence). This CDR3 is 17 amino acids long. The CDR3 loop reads CASSLRVAGTSTDTQYF. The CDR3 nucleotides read TGTGCCAGCAGCTTGCGGGTAGCGGGCACTAGCACAGATACGCAGTATTTT. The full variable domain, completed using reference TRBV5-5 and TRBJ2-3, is DAGVTQSPTHLIKTRGQQVTLRCSPISGHKSVSWYQQVLGQGPQFIFQYYEKEERGRGNFPDRFSARQFPNYSSELNVNALLLGDSALYLCASSLRVAGTSTDTQYFGPGTRLTVL.

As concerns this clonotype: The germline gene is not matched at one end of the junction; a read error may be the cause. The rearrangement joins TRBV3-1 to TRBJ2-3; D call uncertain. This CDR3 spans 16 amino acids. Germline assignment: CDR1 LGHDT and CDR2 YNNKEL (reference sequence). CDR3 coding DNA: TGTACCAGCAGCCAAGCGTGGGCTTTGAGCACAGATACGCAGTATTTT. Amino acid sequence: CTSSQAWALSTDTQYF.

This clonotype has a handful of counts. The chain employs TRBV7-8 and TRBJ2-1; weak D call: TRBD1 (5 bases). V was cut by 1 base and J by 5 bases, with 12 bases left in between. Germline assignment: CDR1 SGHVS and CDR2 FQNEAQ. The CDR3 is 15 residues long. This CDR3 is CASSLVVGANNEQFF. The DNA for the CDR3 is TGTGCCAGCAGCTTAGTGGTAGGGGCGAACAATGAGCAGTTCTTC.

In DNA, the CDR3 is TGTGCCAGCTCGTCCGGGACAAGGTGGGCAGATACGCAGTATTTT. Encoded protein: CASSSGTRWADTQYF. The V gene is TRBV28, the J gene TRBJ2-3, with D tentatively TRBD1 (6 bases). Per germline, CDR1 MDHEN and CDR2 SYDVKM. V lost 8 bases to trimming and J lost 4 bases, with 19 bases between them. The CDR3 sequence is 15 residues long.

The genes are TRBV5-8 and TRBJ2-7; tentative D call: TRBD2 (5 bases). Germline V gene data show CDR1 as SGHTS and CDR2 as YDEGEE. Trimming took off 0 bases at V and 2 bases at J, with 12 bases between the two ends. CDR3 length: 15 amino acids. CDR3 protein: CASSLAAGPTYEQYF. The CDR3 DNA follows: TGTGCCAGCAGCTTGGCCGCGGGCCCAACCTACGAGCAGTACTTC.

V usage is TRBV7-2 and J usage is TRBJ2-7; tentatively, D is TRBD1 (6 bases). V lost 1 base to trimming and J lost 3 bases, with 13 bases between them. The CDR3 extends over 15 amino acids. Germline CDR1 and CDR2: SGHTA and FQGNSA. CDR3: CASSLGGTNDYEQYV. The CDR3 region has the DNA TGTGCCAGCAGCTTAGGAGGGACAAACGACTACGAGCAGTACGTC.

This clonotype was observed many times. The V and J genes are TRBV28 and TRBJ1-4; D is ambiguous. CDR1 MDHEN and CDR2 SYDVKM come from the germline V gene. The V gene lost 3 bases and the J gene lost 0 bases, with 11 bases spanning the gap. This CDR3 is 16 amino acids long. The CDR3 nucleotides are TGTGCCAGCAGTTTTCAGCCGACGTCAACTAATGAAAAACTGTTTTTT. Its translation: CASSFQPTSTNEKLFF.

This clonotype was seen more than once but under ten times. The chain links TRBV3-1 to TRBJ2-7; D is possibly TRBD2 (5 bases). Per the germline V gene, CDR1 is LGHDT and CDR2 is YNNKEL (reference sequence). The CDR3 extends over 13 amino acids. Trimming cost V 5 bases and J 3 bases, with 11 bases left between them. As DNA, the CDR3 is TGTGCCAGCAGCTTCCGGACTGGCTACGAGCAGTACTTC. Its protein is CASSFRTGYEQYF.

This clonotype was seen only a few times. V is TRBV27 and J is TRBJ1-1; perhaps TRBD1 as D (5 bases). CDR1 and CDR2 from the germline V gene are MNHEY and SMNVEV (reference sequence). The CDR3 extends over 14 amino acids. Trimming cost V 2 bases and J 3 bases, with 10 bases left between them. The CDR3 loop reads CASSLPGLDTEAFF. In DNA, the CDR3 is TGTGCCAGCAGTTTACCAGGGTTGGACACTGAAGCTTTCTTT.

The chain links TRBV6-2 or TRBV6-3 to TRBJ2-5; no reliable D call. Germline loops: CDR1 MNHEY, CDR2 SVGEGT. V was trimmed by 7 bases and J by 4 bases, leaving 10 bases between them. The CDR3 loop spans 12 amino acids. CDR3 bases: TGTGCCAGCACCTTCGGACGAGAGACCCAGTACTTC. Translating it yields CASTFGRETQYF.

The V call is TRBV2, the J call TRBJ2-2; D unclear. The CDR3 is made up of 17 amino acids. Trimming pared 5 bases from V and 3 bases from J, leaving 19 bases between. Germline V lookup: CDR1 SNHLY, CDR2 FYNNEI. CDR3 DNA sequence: TGTGCCAGCAGTTCCGGCCGCCCAAACATCGACACCGGGGAGCTGTTTTTT. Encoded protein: CASSSGRPNIDTGELFF.

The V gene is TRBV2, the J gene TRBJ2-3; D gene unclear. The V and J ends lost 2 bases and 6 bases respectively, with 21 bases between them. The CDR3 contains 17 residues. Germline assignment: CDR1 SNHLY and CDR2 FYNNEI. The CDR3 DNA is TGTGCCAGCAGTGAATATTACCTGCAGGATTTAATGGATACGCAGTATTTT. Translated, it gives CASSEYYLQDLMDTQYF.

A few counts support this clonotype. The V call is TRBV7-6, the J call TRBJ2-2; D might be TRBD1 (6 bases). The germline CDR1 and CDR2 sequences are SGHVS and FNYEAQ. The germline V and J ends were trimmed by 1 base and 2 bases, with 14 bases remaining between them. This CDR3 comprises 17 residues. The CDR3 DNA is TGTGCCAGCAGCTTAGGGACGGGACAAGTCAACACCGGGGAGCTGTTTTTT. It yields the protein CASSLGTGQVNTGELFF.

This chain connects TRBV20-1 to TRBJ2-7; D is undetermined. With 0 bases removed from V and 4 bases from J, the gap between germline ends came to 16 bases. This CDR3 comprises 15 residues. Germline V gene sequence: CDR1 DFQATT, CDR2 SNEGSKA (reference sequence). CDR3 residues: CSARDPRGEVYEQYF. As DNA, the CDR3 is TGCAGTGCTAGAGATCCCCGCGGTGAAGTTTACGAGCAGTACTTC.

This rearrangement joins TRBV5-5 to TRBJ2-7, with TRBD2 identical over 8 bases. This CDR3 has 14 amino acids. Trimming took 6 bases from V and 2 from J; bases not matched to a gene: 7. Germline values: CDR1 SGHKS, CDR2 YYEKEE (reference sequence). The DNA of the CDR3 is TGTGCCAGCACCCTCGGGGGGGTCCCCTACGAGCAGTACGTC. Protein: CASTLGGVPYEQYV.

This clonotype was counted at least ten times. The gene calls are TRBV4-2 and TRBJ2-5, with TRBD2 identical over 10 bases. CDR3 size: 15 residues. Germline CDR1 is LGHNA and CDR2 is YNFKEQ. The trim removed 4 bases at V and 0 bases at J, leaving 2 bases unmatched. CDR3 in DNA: TGTGCCAGCAGCCGTAGCGGGGGGTACCAAGAGACCCAGTACTTC. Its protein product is CASSRSGGYQETQYF.

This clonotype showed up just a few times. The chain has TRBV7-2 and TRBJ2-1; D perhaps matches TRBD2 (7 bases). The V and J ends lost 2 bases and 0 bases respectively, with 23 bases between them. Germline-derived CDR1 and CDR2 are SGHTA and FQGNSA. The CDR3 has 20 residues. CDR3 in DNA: TGTGCCAGCAGCTTAAGGGGGGGGCTAGCGGCTGAACTCTCCTACAATGAGCAGTTCTTC. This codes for CASSLRGGLAAELSYNEQFF.

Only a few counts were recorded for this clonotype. The CDR3 DNA sequence: TGCAGCGGGGGGACACCGAACTATGGCTACACCTTC. It encodes CSGGTPNYGYTF. The chain joins TRBV29-1 to TRBJ1-2; TRBD1 might be the D (6 bases). V dropped 7 bases and J dropped 2 bases, with 11 bases sitting between them. The length of the CDR3 is 12 residues. Germline V CDR1 and CDR2: SQVTM, ANQGSEA.

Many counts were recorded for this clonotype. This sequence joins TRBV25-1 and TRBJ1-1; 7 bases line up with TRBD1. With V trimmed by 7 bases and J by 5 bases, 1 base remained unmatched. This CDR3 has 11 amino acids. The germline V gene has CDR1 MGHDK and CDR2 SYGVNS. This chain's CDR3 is CASKTGTEAFF. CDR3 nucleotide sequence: TGTGCCAGCAAGACAGGGACTGAAGCTTTCTTT.

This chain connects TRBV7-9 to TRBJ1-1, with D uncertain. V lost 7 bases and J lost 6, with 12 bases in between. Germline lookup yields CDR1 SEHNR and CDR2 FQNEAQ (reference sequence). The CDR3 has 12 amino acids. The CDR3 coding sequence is TGTGCCAGCACGGAAGGCGGGGCTGAAGCTTTCTTT. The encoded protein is CASTEGGAEAFF.

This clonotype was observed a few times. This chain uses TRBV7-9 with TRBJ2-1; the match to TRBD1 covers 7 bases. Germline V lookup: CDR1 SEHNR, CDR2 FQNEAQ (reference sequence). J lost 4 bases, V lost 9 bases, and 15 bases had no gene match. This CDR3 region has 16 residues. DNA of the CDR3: TGTGCCAGTACGGAAAACTCGGGACAGTTTTACAATGAGCAGTTCTTC. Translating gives CASTENSGQFYNEQFF.

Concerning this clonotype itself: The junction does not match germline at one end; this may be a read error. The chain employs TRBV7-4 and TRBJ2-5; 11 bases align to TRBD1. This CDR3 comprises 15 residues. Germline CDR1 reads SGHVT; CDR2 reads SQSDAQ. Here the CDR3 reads CASSLGTGGLETKYF. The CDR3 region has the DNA TGTGCCAGCAGCTTAGGGACAGGGGGCCTAGAGACCAAGTACTTC.

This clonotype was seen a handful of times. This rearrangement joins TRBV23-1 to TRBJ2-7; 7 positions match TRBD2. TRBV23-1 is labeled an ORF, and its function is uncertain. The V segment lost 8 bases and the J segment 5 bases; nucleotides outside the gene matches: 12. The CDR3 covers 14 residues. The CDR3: CASPREARGNEQYV. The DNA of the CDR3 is TGCGCCAGCCCCCGGGAGGCCCGGGGCAACGAGCAGTACGTC.

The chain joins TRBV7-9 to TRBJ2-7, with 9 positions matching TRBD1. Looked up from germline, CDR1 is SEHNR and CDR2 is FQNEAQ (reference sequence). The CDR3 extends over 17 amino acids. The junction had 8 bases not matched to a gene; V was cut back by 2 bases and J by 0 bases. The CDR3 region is CASSLFPGQGDSYEQYV. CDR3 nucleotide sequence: TGTGCCAGCAGCTTATTCCCGGGACAGGGAGACTCCTACGAGCAGTACGTC.

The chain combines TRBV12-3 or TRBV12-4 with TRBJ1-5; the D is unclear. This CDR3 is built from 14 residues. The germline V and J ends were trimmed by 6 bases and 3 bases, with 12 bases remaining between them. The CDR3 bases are TGTGCCAGCAGAAACGGAAACCTCAATCAGCCCCAGCATTTT. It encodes CASRNGNLNQPQHF.

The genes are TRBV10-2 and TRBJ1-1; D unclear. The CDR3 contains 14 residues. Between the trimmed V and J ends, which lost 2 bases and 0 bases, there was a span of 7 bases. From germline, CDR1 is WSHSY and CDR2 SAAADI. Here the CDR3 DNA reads TGCGCCAGCAGTGAGCTTGAGTTGAACACTGAAGCTTTCTTT. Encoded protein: CASSELELNTEAFF.

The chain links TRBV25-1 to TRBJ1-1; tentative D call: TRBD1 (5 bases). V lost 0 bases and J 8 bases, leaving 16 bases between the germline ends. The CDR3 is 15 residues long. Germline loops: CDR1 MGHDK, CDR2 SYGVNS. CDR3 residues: CASSEYNLNTGEAFF. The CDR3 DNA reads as TGTGCCAGCAGTGAATATAATCTTAATACAGGAGAAGCTTTCTTT.